This T cell receptor beta chain was sequenced during a study of patients and donors after allogeneic stem cell transplantation (dated by TCRdb to 2019 to 2021). The junction shows trimming of 5 bases on V and 7 bases on J, and the gene matches do not reach 8 bases of it. Its CDR3 holds 14 amino acids, cysteine through phenylalanine. This entry keeps only the CDR3 DNA: 42 bases, framed from base 1. CDR1 and CDR2, looked up from the germline V gene, are MGHDK and SYGVNS. This clonotype has only a few counts. No antigen is known for it. Base qualities are not at hand, and no much larger clone is one base apart. Libraries came from RT-PCR. The reads were generated on a NextSeq 550. Using fastp trimming at Q25 and MiXCR clonotype assembly, TCRdb reanalyzed the public sequencing data and kept in-frame beta chains. One record per CDR3 amino acid sequence lists the most common genes and DNA. The sample table shows more than 150,000 distinct CDR3 sequences, and roughly 24% are seen once. The ten largest clones represent about 25% of the sample.

Recombination joined TRBV25-1 with TRBJ1-1, and 9 junction bases match TRBD1. The TCR originated in a human donor who was either an allogeneic HSCT recipient or a stem cell or donor lymphocyte infusion donor (not recorded which). It is not recorded whose cells these are; they may come from a transplant donor. The sample comprised blood, either unsorted or a sorted T cell fraction (not recorded which). CDR3 reads: CASSWTGELGEAFF. The DNA reads as follows: TGTGCCAGCAGTTGGACAGGGGAGCTTGGTGAAGCTTTCTTT. The CDR3, completed at both ends by the reference TRBV25-1 and TRBJ1-1 genes, gives the full variable domain EADIYQTPRYLVIGTGKKITLECSQTMGHDKMYWYQQDPGMELHLIHYSYGVNSTEKGDLSSESTVSRIRTEHFPLTLESARPSHTSQYLCASSWTGELGEAFFGQGTRLTVV.